The sequence of this T cell receptor (beta chain) was determined in a study of cytomegalovirus exposure and HLA in healthy donors (dated by TCRdb to about 2017). The study in broad terms: According to an earlier analysis of several hundred of the donors, 150 million to 200 million T cells yielded roughly 110 million unique TCR beta sequences and approximately 300 Gb of sequence data. The study aimed to test whether cataloging public T cell receptors could reveal signatures of past pathogen exposure. In a later genetic analysis, genome-wide SNP genotypes for about three fifths of the roughly 670 donors were used, and that subset was treated as a discovery cohort. Donor age, sex, ethnicity and CMV serostatus were compiled together with the repertoire data. Several DR-DQ haplotypes were treated as single units for association and clustering because of strong linkage in the cohort. In addition to the first cohort of several hundred subjects, a separate validation cohort of 120 different subjects was used. Rather than drawing on any new phenotypic data, the later analysis identified candidate immune exposures from TCR beta sequences and the way those sequences occurred across donors. A later analysis re-analyzed previously published TCR beta repertoires from roughly 600 donors and added high-resolution HLA genotyping to study TCR occurrence patterns. On average, about 200,000 unique TCR beta nucleotide sequences were sequenced per donor among a few hundred genotyped donors of the cohort, with around 19% of those sequences being non-productive. Every discovery cohort repertoire had been produced on one sequencing platform. HLA typing included class I and class II loci at four-digit resolution. Among the 398 genotyped donors, more than 70% belonged to the genetic ancestry cluster associated with self-reported Caucasian donors. About 280 gigabases of sequencing data and around 90 million unique TCR sequences made up an early release that covered over 550 HLA-typed donors. An earlier analysis of more than 450 of the donors used high-throughput TCR beta sequencing to judge whether each TCR beta V gene segment behaved as functional or pseudogenic. High-throughput TCR immunosequencing, statistical association of individual TCRs with disease status, and machine learning were combined to predict cytomegalovirus infection status. The study profiled the T cell repertoires of under 850 subjects by immunosequencing and related them to cytomegalovirus serostatus. Typing coverage differed by locus: A, B, C, DRB1 and DQB1 were typed in roughly 620-630 donors, DQA1 in approximately 520, DPA1 in around 580, and DPB1 in just under 480.

V ends up 4 bases short and J 5 bases short, with an unmatched junction base count of 8. According to the germline V gene, CDR1 reads SGHRS and CDR2 reads YFSETQ. Spanning cysteine to phenylalanine, the CDR3 consists of 14 amino acids. CDR3 DNA is the only sequence kept; it has 42 bases, read in frame from the first base. Library prep was done by the immunoSEQ multiplex PCR assay. For the multiplex PCR, a mixture combining 60 forward primers for TCR Vbeta segments and 13 reverse primers for TCR Jbeta segments was used. The CDR3 region of rearranged TCR beta genes was amplified from genomic DNA by a multiplex PCR assay. The Illumina HiSeq System was used to sequence the amplified TCR beta libraries as 87-base-pair reads. Concerning the study's data processing: A later analysis tallied around 87 million unique TCR beta chains across the 666 repertoires, and some 10 million of those chains were shared by two or more donors. Raw reads were error-corrected and collapsed into unique sequences by a nearest-neighbor algorithm in which closely related sequences were merged to remove PCR and sequencing errors. CDR3 sequences were aligned to IMGT reference sequences to assign V, D and J gene segments. Each retained sequence needed at least a six-nucleotide match to both a V gene segment and a J gene segment. A rearrangement counted as productive if the CDR3 had no stop codons and remained in frame with V and J, and every other rearrangement counted as non-productive. CDR3 was defined by IMGT convention, running from the second conserved V-encoded cysteine to the conserved J-encoded phenylalanine. The earlier analysis of 587 of the donors excluded sequences that lacked an unambiguous match to a single V gene segment. An earlier analysis of fewer than 750 of the donors called V segments functional above 56.7% productive rearrangements and segregating when the between-donor standard deviation exceeded 5%. A statistical classification framework was built for diagnosing cytomegalovirus status from the catalog of TCR beta chain sequences. V and J gene assignment, in a later analysis, came from comparing TCR nucleotide sequences with IMGT/GENE-DB human TR gene sequences. A later analysis assigned CDR3 sequences and most-parsimonious VDJ recombination scenarios with the TCRdist pipeline. A later analysis defined each TCR beta chain by its CDR3 amino acid sequence plus V-gene family, and excluded reads lacking a unique V-gene family. A later analysis removed 450 to 600 highly shared, low-generation-probability nucleotide sequences to deal with suspected cross-contamination and a sequencing artifact. For each public chain, a later analysis derived a clonal expansion index from normalized ranks of inferred template counts within each repertoire. In a later analysis, generation probabilities were computed using a VDJ recombination model fitted to out-of-frame rearrangements, and the results were checked against IGoR. In a later analysis, TCR-TCR, TCR-HLA and TCR-CMV co-occurrence was scored with hypergeometric tests, and a repertoire-size bias correction was applied to TCR pairs. To estimate false discovery rates, a later analysis permuted the HLA or CMV assignments 20 times. In a later analysis, co-occurring TCRs were grouped using DBSCAN, and TCRdist sequence similarity was added for clustering within HLA-allele-positive subsets. Co-occurrence clustering excluded repertoires with fewer than 30,000 or more than 120,000 public chains, plus five with anomalous nucleotide sharing. The source is immuneACCESS, and TCRdb retained only in-frame sequences with V and J called. Part of the clones is not carried over; for the studies checked, unresolved V genes explain less than half of this, and the remainder is unexplained. That table supplies the V and J calls and clone size; D and trimming were determined from the DNA. The sample has 200,000 or so clones on record, around 73% of them singletons. The ten largest clonotypes hold 2.5% to 3.5% of the sample.

In the case of this clone: Its binding antigen is unknown. No quality values exist for individual bases; no much larger clone is one base distant.

Points the paper makes about the study in general: At a false discovery rate of 0.05, a later analysis linked around 15,000 TCR beta sequences to specific HLA alleles. HLA typing was unavailable for some donors at each locus, so association tests used only the typed subset. CMV serostatus was the only immune exposure information available for the cohort. Because counts were too low, some 17 rarely observed V segments, including chromosome 9 orphons, were left out of the earlier analysis of 587 of the donors. Cytomegalovirus status was reported to be diagnosed by the classifier with high specificity and sensitivity in both the original and validation cohorts. Several of the top co-occurrence clusters appeared to be linked to parvovirus B19, influenza, CMV and Epstein-Barr virus, according to a later analysis. A cluster of highly shared sequence variants was judged likely to represent a technical artifact of the sequencing pipeline. Compared with equally common non-associated chains, HLA-associated TCR beta chains in a later analysis were more clonally expanded and had lower generation probabilities. Linkage disequilibrium might explain the correlated functional status among segregating V segments, but an unknown experimental factor could not be ruled out. In a later analysis, most CMV-associated TCR beta chains were found to appear HLA-restricted, with HLA associations seemingly driven largely by CMV exposure. In the study, about 150 TCR beta chains were listed as associated with cytomegalovirus. Across donors, most TCR sequences were observed very rarely, whereas some public TCRs were present in many individuals. In a later analysis, the rate of TCR association differed among HLA loci, with DRB1 alleles having the most associated TCRs and HLA-C alleles having the fewest. An earlier analysis of approximately 540 of the donors showed that most TCR beta V segments appeared in productive rearrangements either about 87% or about 30% of the time, which broadly matched IMGT annotations. The authors suggested that the approach could potentially be generalized to other disease states and immunological phenotypes. In a later genetic analysis, fewer N-insertions in productive TCRs were reported among donors in an Asian-associated ancestry cluster than the approximately 670-donor mean. In vitro tests confirmed that a few of the cytomegalovirus-associated TCR beta chains recognize cytomegalovirus antigens. Some IMGT-functional V segments, including TRBV6-2 and TRBV6-3, could not be told apart with the 87-base-pair reads, so those segments were excluded. A further reported finding was that TCR beta sequences accurately predicted the HLA-A and HLA-B alleles for most subjects in the first cohort. This cohort had only TCR beta chains sequenced, and the lack of alpha or paired-chain data limited which features could be detected. Presence/absence analyses assumed roughly uniform sequencing depth across donors, an assumption that may not hold. A later genetic analysis associated a missense DCLRE1C variant with V-gene and J-gene trimming of TCR beta chains, and an independent cohort replicated the association. Assigning TCR associations to individual alleles was difficult when HLA alleles, especially DR and DQ, strongly co-occurred.

In total, approximately 610 healthy bone marrow donors made up the cohort. At the time of sampling, all cohort members were nominally healthy, though unrecorded immune exposures were likely present. The donor tested CMV seronegative and was one of the 352 seronegative cohort members. Each donor provided a peripheral blood sample, and peripheral blood mononuclear cells were used for TCR beta sequencing. The Qiagen DNeasy Blood Extraction Kit was used to extract genomic DNA from the blood cell samples. Here the chain combines TRBV5-1 and TRBJ2-7; 8 middle bases align to TRBD2. This clonotype was obtained from a woman aged 25 to 39 in good health and CMV-seronegative. Source material: PBMCs. The CDR3 protein sequence reads: CASSRGGSGDEQYF. The nucleotide sequence is TGCGCCAGCAGCCGGGGGGGGAGCGGAGACGAGCAGTACTTC.